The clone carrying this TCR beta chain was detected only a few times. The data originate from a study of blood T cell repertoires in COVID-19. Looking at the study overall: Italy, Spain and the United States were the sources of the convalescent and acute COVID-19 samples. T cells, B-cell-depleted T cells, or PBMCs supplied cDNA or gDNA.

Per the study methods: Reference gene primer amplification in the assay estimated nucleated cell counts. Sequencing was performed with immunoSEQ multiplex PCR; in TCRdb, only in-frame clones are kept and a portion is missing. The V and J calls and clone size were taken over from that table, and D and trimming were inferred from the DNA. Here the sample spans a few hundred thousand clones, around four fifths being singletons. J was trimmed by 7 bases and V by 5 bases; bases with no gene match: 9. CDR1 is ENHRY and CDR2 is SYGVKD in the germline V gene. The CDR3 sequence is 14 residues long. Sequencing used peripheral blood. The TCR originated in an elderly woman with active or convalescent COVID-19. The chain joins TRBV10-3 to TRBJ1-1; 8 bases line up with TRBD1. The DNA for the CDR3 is TGTGCCATCAGTCCGGGACAGGCCGATCGTGAAGCTTTCTTT. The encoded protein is CAISPGQADREAFF.